This is a list of T cell receptor beta chains from one sample in a study of cytomegalovirus exposure and HLA in healthy donors. TCRdb's table, derived via immunoSEQ multiplex PCR, lists solely in-frame clones and lacks some. Among around 90,000 clones listed, 84% were seen once. Source material: PBMCs. These receptor sequences come from a woman younger than 35 in good health and CMV-seropositive. Each CDR3 is given with its conserved first and last residue. Only some rows state a clone size, as once, few, many or a class for expanded clones.

V gene	clone size	J gene	CDR3 protein
TRBV27	-	TRBJ2-3	CASSLMWSGERGDTQYF
TRBV4-2	-	TRBJ1-5	CASSQEGRTGGHQPQHF
TRBV29-1	-	TRBJ2-7	CSVEDLVDRGQNEQYF
TRBV7-3	few	TRBJ1-6	CASSFGLDSPLHF
TRBV29-1	-	TRBJ2-1	CSANNRGREQFF
TRBV6-1	once	TRBJ2-2	CASSGGNRFGELFF
TRBV7-2	-	TRBJ2-5	CASSETSAGETQYF
TRBV7-3	-	TRBJ2-2	CASSLGGLFTGELFF
TRBV5-1	once	TRBJ2-5	CASSGTSGIQETQYF
TRBV6-5	-	TRBJ2-3	CASRVGQFADTQYF
TRBV28	-	TRBJ2-7	CASSFPDIPVEQYF
TRBV4-1	-	TRBJ2-7	CASSQEGGTSGSGEQYF
TRBV2	-	TRBJ2-6	CASSQQGASGANVLTF
TRBV7-6	-	TRBJ2-1	CASSPVTNEQFF
TRBV4-1	few	TRBJ2-7	CASSQDGAGSSYEQYF
TRBV5-1	-	TRBJ2-3	CASSLEIAGSLDTQYF
TRBV6-5	-	TRBJ2-3	CASSADGTDRDTQYF
TRBV9	-	TRBJ1-2	CASSVAGGYGYTF
TRBV25-1	-	TRBJ1-2	CASSSGTNYGYTF
TRBV5-1	-	TRBJ2-1	CASWTGEPYNEQFF
TRBV11-2	-	TRBJ2-7	CASSLVGVGGSPPYEQYF
TRBV5-1	few	TRBJ1-3	CASSLGRAAGNTIYF
TRBV7-9	few	TRBJ2-7	CASSSDNTYEQYF
TRBV7-2	-	TRBJ2-7	CASSLGGDREQYF
TRBV25-1	once	TRBJ1-6	CASSDFHGGRNNSPLHF
TRBV9	few	TRBJ2-7	CASSVEEYSYEQYF
TRBV30	-	TRBJ2-7	CAWSVKQLPYEQYF
TRBV5-6	-	TRBJ2-7	CASSSPRDSKYEQYF
TRBV2	-	TRBJ1-1	CASSPDRGNTEAFF
TRBV4-2	-	TRBJ1-4	CASSQGGGATNEKLFF
TRBV19	-	TRBJ1-2	CASRAPGRANYGYTF
TRBV6-6	-	TRBJ2-7	CASSKGQGRYEQYF
TRBV4-2	-	TRBJ1-1	CASSQDTVGARVTEAFF
TRBV5-6	-	TRBJ1-1	CASSPDPDRGTTEAFF